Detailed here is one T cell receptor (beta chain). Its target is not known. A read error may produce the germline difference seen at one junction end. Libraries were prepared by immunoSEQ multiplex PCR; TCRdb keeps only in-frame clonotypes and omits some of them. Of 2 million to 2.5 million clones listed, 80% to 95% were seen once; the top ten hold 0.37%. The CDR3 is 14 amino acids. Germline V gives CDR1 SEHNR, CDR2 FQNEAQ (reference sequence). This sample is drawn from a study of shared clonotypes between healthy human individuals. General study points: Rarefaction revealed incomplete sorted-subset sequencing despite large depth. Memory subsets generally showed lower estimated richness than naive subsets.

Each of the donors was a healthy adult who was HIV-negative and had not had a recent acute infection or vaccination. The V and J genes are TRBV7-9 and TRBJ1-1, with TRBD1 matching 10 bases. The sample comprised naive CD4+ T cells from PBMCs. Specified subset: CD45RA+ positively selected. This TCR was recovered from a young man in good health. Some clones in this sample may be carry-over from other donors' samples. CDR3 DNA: TGTGGCAGCTCAATGGGACAGGGGTATACTGAAGCTTTCTTT. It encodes CGSSMGQGYTEAFF.